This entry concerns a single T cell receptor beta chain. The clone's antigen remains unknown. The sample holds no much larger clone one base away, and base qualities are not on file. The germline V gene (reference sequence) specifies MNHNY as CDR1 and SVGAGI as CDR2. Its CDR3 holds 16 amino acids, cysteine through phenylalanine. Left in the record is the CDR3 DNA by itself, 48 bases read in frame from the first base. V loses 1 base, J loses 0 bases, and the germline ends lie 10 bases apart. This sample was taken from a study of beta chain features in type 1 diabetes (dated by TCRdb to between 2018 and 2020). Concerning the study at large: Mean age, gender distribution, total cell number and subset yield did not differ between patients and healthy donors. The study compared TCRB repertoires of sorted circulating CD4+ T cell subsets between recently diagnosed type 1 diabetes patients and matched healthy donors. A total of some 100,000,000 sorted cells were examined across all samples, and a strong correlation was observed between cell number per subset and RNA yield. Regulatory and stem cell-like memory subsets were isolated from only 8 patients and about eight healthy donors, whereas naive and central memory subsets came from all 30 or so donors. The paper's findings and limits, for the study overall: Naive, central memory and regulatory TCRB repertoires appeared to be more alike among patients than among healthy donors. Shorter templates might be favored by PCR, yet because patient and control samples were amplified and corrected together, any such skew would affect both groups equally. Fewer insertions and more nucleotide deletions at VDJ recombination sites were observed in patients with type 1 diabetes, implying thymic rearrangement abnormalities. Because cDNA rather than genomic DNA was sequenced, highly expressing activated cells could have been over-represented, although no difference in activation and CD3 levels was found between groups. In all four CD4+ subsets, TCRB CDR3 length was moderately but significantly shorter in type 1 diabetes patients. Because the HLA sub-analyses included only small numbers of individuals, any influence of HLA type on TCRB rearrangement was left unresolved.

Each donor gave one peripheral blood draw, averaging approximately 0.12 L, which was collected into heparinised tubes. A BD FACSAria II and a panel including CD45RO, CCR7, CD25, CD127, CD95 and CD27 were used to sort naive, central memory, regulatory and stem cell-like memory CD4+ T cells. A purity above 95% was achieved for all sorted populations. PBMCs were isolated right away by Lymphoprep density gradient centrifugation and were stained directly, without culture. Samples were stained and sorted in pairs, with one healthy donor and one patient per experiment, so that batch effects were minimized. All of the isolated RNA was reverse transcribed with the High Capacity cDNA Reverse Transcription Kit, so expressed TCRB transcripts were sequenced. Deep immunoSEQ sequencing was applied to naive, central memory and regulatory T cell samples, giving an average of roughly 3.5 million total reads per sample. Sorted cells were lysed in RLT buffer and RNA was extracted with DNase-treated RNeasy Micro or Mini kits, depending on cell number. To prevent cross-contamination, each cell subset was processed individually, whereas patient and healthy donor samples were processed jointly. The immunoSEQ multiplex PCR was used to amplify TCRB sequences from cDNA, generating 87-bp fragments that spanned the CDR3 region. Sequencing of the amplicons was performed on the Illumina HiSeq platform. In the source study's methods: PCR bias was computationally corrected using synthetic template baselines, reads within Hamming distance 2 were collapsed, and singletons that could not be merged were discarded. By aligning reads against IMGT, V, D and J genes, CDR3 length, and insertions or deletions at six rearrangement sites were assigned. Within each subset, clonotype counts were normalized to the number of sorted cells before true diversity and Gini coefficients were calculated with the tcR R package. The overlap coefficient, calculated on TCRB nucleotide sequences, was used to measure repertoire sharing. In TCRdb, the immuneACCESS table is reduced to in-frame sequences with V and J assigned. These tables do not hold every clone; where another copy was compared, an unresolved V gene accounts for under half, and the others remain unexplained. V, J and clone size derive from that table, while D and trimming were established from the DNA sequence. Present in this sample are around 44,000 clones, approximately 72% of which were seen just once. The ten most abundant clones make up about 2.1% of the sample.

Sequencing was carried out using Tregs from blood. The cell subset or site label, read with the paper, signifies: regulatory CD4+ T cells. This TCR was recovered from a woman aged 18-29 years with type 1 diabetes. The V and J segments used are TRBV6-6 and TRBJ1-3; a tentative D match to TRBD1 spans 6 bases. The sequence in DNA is TGTGCCAGCAGTTACTACCAGGGGATCTCTGGAAACACCATATATTTT. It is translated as CASSYYQGISGNTIYF.